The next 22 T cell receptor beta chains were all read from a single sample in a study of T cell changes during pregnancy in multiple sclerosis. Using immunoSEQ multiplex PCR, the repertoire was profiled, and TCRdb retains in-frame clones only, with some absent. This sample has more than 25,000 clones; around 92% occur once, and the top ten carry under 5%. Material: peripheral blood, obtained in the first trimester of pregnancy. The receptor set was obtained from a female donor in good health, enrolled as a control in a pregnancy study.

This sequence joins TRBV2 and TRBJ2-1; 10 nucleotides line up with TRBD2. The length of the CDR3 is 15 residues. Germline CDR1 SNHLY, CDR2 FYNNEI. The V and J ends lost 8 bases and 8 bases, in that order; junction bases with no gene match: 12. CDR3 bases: TGTGCCAGCTCCCGTCTAGCGGGAGTAGGAGATGAGCAGTTCTTC. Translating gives CASSRLAGVGDEQFF.

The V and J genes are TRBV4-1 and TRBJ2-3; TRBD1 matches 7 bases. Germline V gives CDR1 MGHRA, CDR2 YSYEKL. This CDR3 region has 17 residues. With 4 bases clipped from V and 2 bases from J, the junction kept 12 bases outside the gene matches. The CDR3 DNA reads TGCGCCAGCAGCCGAGACGCCGGGACAGAGCTCACAGATACGCAGTATTTT. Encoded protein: CASSRDAGTELTDTQYF.

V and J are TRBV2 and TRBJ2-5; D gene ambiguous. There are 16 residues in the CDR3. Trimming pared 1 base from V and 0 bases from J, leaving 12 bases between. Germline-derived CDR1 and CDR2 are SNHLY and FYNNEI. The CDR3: CASSEVKLLYQETQYF. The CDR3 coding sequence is TGTGCCAGCAGTGAAGTGAAGCTACTCTACCAAGAGACCCAGTACTTC.

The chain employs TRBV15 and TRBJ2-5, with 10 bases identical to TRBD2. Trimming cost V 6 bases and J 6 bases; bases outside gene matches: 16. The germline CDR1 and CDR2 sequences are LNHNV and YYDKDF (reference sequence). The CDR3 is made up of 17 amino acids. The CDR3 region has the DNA TGTGCCACCAGTTTGGGTGTGTCTAGCGGGGGTTCTAAGACCCAGTACTTC. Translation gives CATSLGVSSGGSKTQYF. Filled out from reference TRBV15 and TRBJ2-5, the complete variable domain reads DAMVIQNPRYQVTQFGKPVTLSCSQTLNHNVMYWYQQKSSQAPKLLFHYYDKDFNNEADTPDNFQSRRPNTSFCFLDIRSPGLGDTAMYLCATSLGVSSGGSKTQYFGPGTRLLVL.

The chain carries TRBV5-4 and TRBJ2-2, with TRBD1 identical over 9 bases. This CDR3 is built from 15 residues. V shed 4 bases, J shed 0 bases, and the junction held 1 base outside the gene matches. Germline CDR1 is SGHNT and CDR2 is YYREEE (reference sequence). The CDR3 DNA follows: TGTGCCAGCAGCGGACAGGGGACGAACACCGGGGAGCTGTTTTTT. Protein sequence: CASSGQGTNTGELFF.

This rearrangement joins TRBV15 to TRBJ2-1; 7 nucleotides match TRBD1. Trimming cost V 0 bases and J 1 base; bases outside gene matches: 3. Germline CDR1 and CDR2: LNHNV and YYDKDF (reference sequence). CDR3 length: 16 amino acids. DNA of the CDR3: TGTGCCACCAGCAGAGAGCAGACAGGGTCCTACAATGAGCAGTTCTTC. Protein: CATSREQTGSYNEQFF.

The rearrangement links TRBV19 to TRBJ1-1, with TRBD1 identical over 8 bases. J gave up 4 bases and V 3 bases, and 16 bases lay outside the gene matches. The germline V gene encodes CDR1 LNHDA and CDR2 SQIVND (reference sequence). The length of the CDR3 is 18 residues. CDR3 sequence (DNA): TGTGCCAGTAGTATCTTCGGGACAGGATTGAGAGTGAGCACTGAAGCTTTCTTT. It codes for CASSIFGTGLRVSTEAFF.

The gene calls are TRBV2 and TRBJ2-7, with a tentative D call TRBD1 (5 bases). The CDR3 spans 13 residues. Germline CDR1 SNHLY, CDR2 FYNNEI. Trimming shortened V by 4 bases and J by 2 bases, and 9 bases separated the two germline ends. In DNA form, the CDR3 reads TGTGCCAGCAGTGGGGGCAGAGCCTACGAGCAGTACTTC. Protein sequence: CASSGGRAYEQYF.

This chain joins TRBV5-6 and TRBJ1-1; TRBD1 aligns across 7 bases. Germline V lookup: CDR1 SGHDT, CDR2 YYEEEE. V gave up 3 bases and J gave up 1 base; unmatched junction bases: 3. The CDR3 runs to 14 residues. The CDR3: CASSSDRKNTEAFF. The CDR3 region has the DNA TGTGCCAGCAGCTCGGACAGGAAGAACACTGAAGCTTTCTTT.

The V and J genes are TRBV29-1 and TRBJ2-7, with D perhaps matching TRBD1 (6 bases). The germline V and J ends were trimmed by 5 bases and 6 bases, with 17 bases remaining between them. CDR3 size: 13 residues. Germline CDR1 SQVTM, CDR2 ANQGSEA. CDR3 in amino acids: CSVTIAGDGEQYF. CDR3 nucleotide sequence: TGCAGCGTTACGATCGCAGGGGACGGCGAGCAGTACTTC.

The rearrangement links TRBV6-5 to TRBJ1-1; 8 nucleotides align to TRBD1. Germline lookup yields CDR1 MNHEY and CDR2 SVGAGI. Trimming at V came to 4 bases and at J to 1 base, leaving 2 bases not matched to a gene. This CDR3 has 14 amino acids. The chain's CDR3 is CASSLGQGNTEAFF. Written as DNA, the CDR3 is TGTGCCAGCAGTTTAGGACAGGGGAACACTGAAGCTTTCTTT.

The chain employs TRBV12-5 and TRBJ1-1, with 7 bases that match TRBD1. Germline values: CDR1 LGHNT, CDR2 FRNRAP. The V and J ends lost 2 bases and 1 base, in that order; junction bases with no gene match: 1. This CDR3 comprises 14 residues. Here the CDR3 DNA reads TGTGCTAGTGGTTTGCAGGGGGGGAACACTGAAGCTTTCTTT. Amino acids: CASGLQGGNTEAFF.

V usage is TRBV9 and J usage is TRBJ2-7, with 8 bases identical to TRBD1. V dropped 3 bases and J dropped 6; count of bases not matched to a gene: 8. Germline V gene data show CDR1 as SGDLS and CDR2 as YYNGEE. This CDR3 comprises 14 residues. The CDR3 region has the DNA TGTGCCAGCAGCGCAGCGGGCAGGGGGCGCGAGCAGTACTTC. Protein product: CASSAAGRGREQYF.

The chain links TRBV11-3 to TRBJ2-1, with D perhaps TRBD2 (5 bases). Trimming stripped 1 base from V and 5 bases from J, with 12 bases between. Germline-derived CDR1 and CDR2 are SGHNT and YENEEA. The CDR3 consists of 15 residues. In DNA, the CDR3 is TGTGCCAGCAGCTTAGTGGCGGGCCTAGACAATGAGCAGTTCTTC. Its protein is CASSLVAGLDNEQFF.

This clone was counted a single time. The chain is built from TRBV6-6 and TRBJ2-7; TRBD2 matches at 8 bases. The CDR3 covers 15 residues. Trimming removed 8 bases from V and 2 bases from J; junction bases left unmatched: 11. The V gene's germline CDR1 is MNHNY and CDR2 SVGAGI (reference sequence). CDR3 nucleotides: TGTGCCAGCGGCCTCGGGCGGGGGGTGACCTACGAGCAGTACTTC. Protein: CASGLGRGVTYEQYF.

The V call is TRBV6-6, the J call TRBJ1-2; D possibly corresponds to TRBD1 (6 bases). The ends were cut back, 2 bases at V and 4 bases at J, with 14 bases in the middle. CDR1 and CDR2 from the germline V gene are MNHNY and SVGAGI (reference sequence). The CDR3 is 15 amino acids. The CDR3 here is CASSYTTGQTYGYTF. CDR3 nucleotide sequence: TGTGCCAGCAGTTACACCACAGGACAGACCTATGGCTACACCTTC.

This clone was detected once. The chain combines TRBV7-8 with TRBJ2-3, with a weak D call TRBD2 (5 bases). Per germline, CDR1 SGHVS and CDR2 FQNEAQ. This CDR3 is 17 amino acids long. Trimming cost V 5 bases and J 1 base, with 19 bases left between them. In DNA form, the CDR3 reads TGTGCCAGCAGCCCCGTACCAGGCGGGCGCGGCACAGATACGCAGTATTTT. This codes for CASSPVPGGRGTDTQYF.

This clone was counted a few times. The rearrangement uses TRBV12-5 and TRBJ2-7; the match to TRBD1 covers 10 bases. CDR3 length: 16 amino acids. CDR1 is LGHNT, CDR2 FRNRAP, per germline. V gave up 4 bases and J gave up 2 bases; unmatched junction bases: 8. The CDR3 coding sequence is TGTGCTAGTGGTTCGACAGGGGGCTTTTTTACCTACGAGCAGTACTTC. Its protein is CASGSTGGFFTYEQYF.

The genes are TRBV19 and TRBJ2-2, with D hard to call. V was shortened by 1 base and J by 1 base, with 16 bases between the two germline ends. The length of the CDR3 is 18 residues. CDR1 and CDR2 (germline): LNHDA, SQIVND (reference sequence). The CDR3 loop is CASSIASEPVRNTGELFF. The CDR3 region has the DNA TGTGCCAGTAGTATAGCATCGGAGCCCGTACGGAACACCGGGGAGCTGTTTTTT.

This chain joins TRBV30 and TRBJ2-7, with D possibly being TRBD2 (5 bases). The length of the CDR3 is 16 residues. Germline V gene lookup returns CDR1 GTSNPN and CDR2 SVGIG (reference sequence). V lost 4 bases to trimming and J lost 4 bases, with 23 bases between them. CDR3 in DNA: TGTGCCTGGAACTCCCGGGCGGAGGCCCTCCTGTACGAGCAGTACTTC. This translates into CAWNSRAEALLYEQYF. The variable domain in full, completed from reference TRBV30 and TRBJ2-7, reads SQTIHQWPATLVQPVGSPLSLECTVEGTSNPNLYWYRQAAGRGLQLLFYSVGIGQISSEVPQNLSASRPQDRQFILSSKKLLLSDSGFYLCAWNSRAEALLYEQYFGPGTRLTVT.

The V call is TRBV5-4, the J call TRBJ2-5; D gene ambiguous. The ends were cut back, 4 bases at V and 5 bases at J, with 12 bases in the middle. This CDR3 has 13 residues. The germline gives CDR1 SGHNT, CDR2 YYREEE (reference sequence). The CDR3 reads CASSRGPQETQYF. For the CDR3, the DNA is TGTGCCAGCAGCAGAGGTCCCCAGGAGACCCAGTACTTC.

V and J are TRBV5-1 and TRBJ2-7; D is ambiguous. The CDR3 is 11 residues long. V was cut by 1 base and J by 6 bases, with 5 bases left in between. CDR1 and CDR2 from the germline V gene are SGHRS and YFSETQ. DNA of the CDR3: TGCGCCAGCAGCTTGCGTAGCGAGCAGTACTTC. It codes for CASSLRSEQYF.